The 28 T cell receptor beta chains listed next were all sequenced from one sample in a study of neurological immune-mediated disorders. TCRdb reanalysed the 5' RACE reads using MiXCR and keeps one entry per CDR3 protein. The sample lists under 85,000 distinct CDR3 sequences, around an eighth occurring once. The sample was PBMCs. The receptor source for this set is a woman between 50 and 59 years old in good health.

This clonotype was counted many times. CDR3 loop: CASNEGNTGELFF. The CDR3 nucleotides are TGCGCCAGCAATGAGGGAAACACCGGGGAGCTGTTTTTT. The chain employs TRBV5-1 and TRBJ2-2; possibly TRBD2 for D (5 bases). The CDR3 is made up of 13 amino acids. The V gene's germline CDR1 is SGHRS and CDR2 YFSETQ. Trimming stripped 6 bases from V and 2 bases from J, with 8 bases between.

Many counts were recorded for this clonotype. The chain couples TRBV5-1 to TRBJ2-1; 11 bases are a match to TRBD2. CDR1 is SGHRS and CDR2 is YFSETQ in the germline V gene. This CDR3 has 17 residues. Trimming at V came to 0 bases and at J to 6 bases, leaving 8 bases not matched to a gene. DNA of the CDR3: TGCGCCAGCAGCTTGGGGCCCTCTAGCGGGAGGAGCAATGAGCAGTTCTTC. Its translation is CASSLGPSSGRSNEQFF.

This clonotype was counted many times. J is TRBJ2-5 and V is TRBV5-1; D is perhaps TRBD2 (6 bases). CDR1 and CDR2 from the germline V gene are SGHRS and YFSETQ. The length of the CDR3 is 11 residues. Trimming removed 7 bases from V and 5 bases from J, with 9 bases in between. The CDR3 here is CASGGKETQYF. CDR3 nucleotide sequence: TGCGCCAGCGGCGGGAAGGAGACCCAGTACTTC.

This clonotype was detected many times. The chain is built from TRBV7-9 and TRBJ1-2; D call uncertain. Germline CDR1 SEHNR, CDR2 FQNEAQ (reference sequence). V shed 5 bases and J shed 0 bases, with 4 bases lying between them. CDR3 length: 12 amino acids. For the CDR3, the DNA is TGTGCCAGCAGCCTTACTAACTATGGCTACACCTTC. Its protein product is CASSLTNYGYTF. Combining the CDR3 with reference TRBV7-9 and TRBJ1-2 gives the whole variable domain DTGVSQNPRHKITKRGQNVTFRCDPISEHNRLYWYRQTLGQGPEFLTYFQNEAQLEKSRLLSDRFSAERPKGSFSTLEIQRTEQGDSAMYLCASSLTNYGYTFGSGTRLTVV.

Ten or more counts support this clonotype. V usage is TRBV5-1 and J usage is TRBJ1-4; no reliable D call. The CDR3 is 16 residues long. V was cut by 6 bases and J by 0 bases, with 15 bases left in between. Germline assignment: CDR1 SGHRS and CDR2 YFSETQ. The CDR3 coding sequence is TGCGCCAGCACCCGCGGCGGTCGGACAACTAATGAAAAACTGTTTTTT. Its protein product is CASTRGGRTTNEKLFF.

This clonotype was recorded many times. The V and J genes are TRBV5-1 and TRBJ2-3; 8 bases agree with TRBD1. Germline values: CDR1 SGHRS, CDR2 YFSETQ. After removal of 2 bases from V and 3 bases from J, the junction contained 5 bases not matched to a gene. This CDR3 region has 15 residues. CDR3 in amino acids: CASSFRQGITDTQYF. The CDR3 region has the DNA TGCGCCAGCAGCTTTAGACAGGGGATTACAGATACGCAGTATTTT.

This clonotype has at least ten counts. The V call is TRBV4-2, the J call TRBJ2-3; D remains ambiguous. V lost 1 base, J lost 2 bases, and 13 bases lay in between. The length of the CDR3 is 16 residues. Germline assignment: CDR1 LGHNA and CDR2 YNFKEQ. CDR3 sequence: CASSQVNLPLTDTQYF. The CDR3 DNA reads as TGTGCCAGCAGCCAAGTAAATCTCCCACTCACAGATACGCAGTATTTT.

This clonotype was seen more than once but under ten times. Since a much larger clone is just one base distant, this may be a read error. The chain has TRBV5-1 and TRBJ2-3; possible D gene TRBD2, 6 bases. Germline loops: CDR1 SGHRS, CDR2 YFSETQ. The CDR3 is made up of 16 amino acids. The CDR3 spells CTSSLGGSLFTDTQYF. The CDR3 DNA sequence: TGCACCAGCAGCTTGGGAGGATCCCTTTTCACAGATACGCAGTATTTT.

This clonotype was observed many times. The chain has TRBV18 and TRBJ1-5, with D possibly being TRBD1 (5 bases). Trimming pared 2 bases from V and 5 bases from J, leaving 10 bases between. Germline assignment: CDR1 KGHSH and CDR2 LQKENI. CDR3 length: 14 amino acids. The CDR3 DNA reads TGTGCCAGCTCACCAACGGGGGATGATCAGCCCCAGCATTTT. The encoded protein is CASSPTGDDQPQHF.

This clonotype has at least ten counts. The chain carries TRBV5-1 and TRBJ1-1, with 8 bases identical to TRBD1. The CDR3 totals 15 residues. Germline-derived CDR1 and CDR2 are SGHRS and YFSETQ. The J segment lost 5 bases and the V segment lost 4 bases, leaving 10 bases of the junction unmatched. CDR3 bases: TGCGCCAGCAGCCCGGGGGGGACAGGTAGAACTGAAGCTTTCTTT. Its translation is CASSPGGTGRTEAFF.

With regard to this clonotype: Because the CDR3's place on the DNA is in doubt, the DNA is left out and the CDR3 is given as listed by TCRdb. The V and J genes are TRBV7-2 and TRBJ2-1; the D call TRBD1 from the table was never checked on the DNA. The CDR3 spans 15 residues, counting both ends. The germline gives CDR1 SGHTA, CDR2 FQGNSA. The chain's CDR3 is CASSFAGGTYSEQFF.

This clonotype was picked up many times. V is TRBV5-1 and J is TRBJ2-1; 7 positions agree with TRBD2. V shed 0 bases, J shed 1 base, and the junction held 7 bases outside the gene matches. CDR1 is SGHRS and CDR2 is YFSETQ in the germline V gene. There are 17 residues in the CDR3. CDR3 residues: CASSLEGGRGSYNEQFF. The CDR3 bases are TGCGCCAGCAGCTTGGAAGGCGGGAGAGGGTCCTACAATGAGCAGTTCTTC.

In this sample, this clonotype turned up many times. The chain joins TRBV28 to TRBJ2-7, with D possibly being TRBD1 or TRBD2 (5 bases each). The V end was cut by 6 bases, the J end by 3 bases, with 15 bases between. Germline CDR1 reads MDHEN; CDR2 reads SYDVKM. The CDR3 consists of 14 residues. The CDR3 sequence: CASSPIGADYEQYF. Written as DNA, the CDR3 is TGTGCCAGCAGCCCTATCGGGGCTGACTACGAGCAGTACTTC.

The sample holds many counts of this clonotype. The gene calls are TRBV20-1 and TRBJ2-1; D is unresolved. From germline, CDR1 is DFQATT and CDR2 SNEGSKA (reference sequence). V lost 4 bases, J lost 3 bases, and 4 bases lay in between. This CDR3 spans 11 amino acids. Here the CDR3 reads CSATSYNEQFF. CDR3 bases: TGCAGTGCTACTAGCTACAATGAGCAGTTCTTC.

This clonotype was counted at least ten times. J is TRBJ2-7 and V is TRBV7-9; the D is unclear. Germline V gene data show CDR1 as SEHNR and CDR2 as FQNEAQ (reference sequence). Trimming took 4 bases from V and 7 from J, leaving 11 bases between them. The CDR3 covers 12 residues. Here the CDR3 reads CASSYLEEEQYF. The CDR3 DNA follows: TGTGCCAGCAGCTACCTCGAGGAAGAGCAGTACTTC.

In this sample, this clonotype turned up many times. The chain is built from TRBV20-1 and TRBJ1-1; a possible D gene is TRBD1 (5 bases). V lost 0 bases to trimming and J lost 3 bases, with 14 bases between them. Germline V gene lookup returns CDR1 DFQATT and CDR2 SNEGSKA (reference sequence). The CDR3 consists of 15 residues. In nucleotides, the CDR3 is TGCAGTGCTAGAGATTGGTCAGGGAGATACACTGAAGCTTTCTTT. Translating gives CSARDWSGRYTEAFF.

The sample holds many counts of this clonotype. The gene calls are TRBV6-5 and TRBJ1-2; perhaps TRBD1 as D (6 bases). The ends were cut back, 11 bases at V and 3 bases at J, with 25 bases in the middle. CDR1 is MNHEY, CDR2 SVGAGI, per germline. This CDR3 is built from 16 residues. CDR3 nucleotides: TGTGCCGTCAGCCCCCTAACCACAGGGAGGGACTATGGCTACACCTTC. Its protein is CAVSPLTTGRDYGYTF.

In its sample, this clonotype was seen many times. The V call is TRBV28, the J call TRBJ2-3; 10 positions agree with TRBD2. CDR1 is MDHEN, CDR2 SYDVKM, per germline. This CDR3 region has 18 residues. V lost 3 bases, J lost 0 bases, and 9 bases stayed unmatched. The CDR3 reads CASSFDPTSGTSTDTQYF. The CDR3 DNA is TGTGCCAGCAGTTTTGATCCCACTAGCGGGACTAGCACAGATACGCAGTATTTT.

The rearrangement joins TRBV20-1 to TRBJ2-1; 10 bases agree with TRBD1. V trimming: 6 bases; J trimming: 4 bases; junction bases outside the gene matches: 3. Germline loops: CDR1 DFQATT, CDR2 SNEGSKA (reference sequence). The CDR3 is 13 residues long. The CDR3 loop is CSAPGQGYNEQFF. DNA of the CDR3: TGCAGTGCCCCGGGACAGGGGTACAATGAGCAGTTCTTC.

The chain employs TRBV28 and TRBJ2-3; 13 nucleotides line up with TRBD2. The trim removed 5 bases at V and 0 bases at J, leaving 11 bases unmatched. The CDR3 consists of 19 residues. The germline V gene has CDR1 MDHEN and CDR2 SYDVKM. The CDR3 sequence is CASSPNPGLAGPSTDTQYF. CDR3 nucleotide sequence: TGTGCCAGCAGTCCGAATCCGGGACTAGCGGGACCTAGCACAGATACGCAGTATTTT.

Concerning this clonotype: A read error is possible here, since a much larger clone lies one base away. The chain combines TRBV20-1 with TRBJ2-5; either TRBD1 or TRBD2 may fit D (5 bases each). Germline CDR1 DFQATT, CDR2 SNEGSKA (reference sequence). Trimming removed 6 bases at V and 4 bases at J, with 12 bases between. CDR3 length: 12 amino acids. DNA for the CDR3: TGCAGTGCGAGGGGTTCTCGAGAGACCCAGTACTTC. Translated, it gives CSARGSRETQYF.

In this sample, this clonotype turned up many times. This chain links TRBV5-1 with TRBJ1-4; tentatively, D is TRBD1 (5 bases). The CDR3 covers 17 residues. V lost 5 bases to trimming and J lost 2 bases, with 19 bases between them. Germline-derived CDR1 and CDR2 are SGHRS and YFSETQ. CDR3 loop: CASRREGRPGTNEKLFF. The CDR3 nucleotides are TGCGCCAGCAGACGGGAGGGCAGGCCAGGGACTAATGAAAAACTGTTTTTT. Full variable domain (rest looked up from reference TRBV5-1 and TRBJ1-4): KAGVTQTPRYLIKTRGQQVTLSCSPISGHRSVSWYQQTPGQGLQFLFEYFSETQRNKGNFPGRFSGRQFSNSRSEMNVSTLELGDSALYLCASRREGRPGTNEKLFFGSGTQLSVL.

This clonotype was detected ten times or more. The J gene is TRBJ2-2, the V gene TRBV20-1, with 10 bases lining up with TRBD2. CDR3 length equals 18 residues. J lost 5 bases, V lost 0 bases, and 12 bases had no gene match. Germline V gene lookup returns CDR1 DFQATT and CDR2 SNEGSKA (reference sequence). CDR3 DNA: TGCAGTGCTAGAGATCTAGCTAGCGGGGGTCTCGGAACCGGGGAGCTGTTTTTT. This translates into CSARDLASGGLGTGELFF.

This clonotype was seen at least ten times. This chain connects TRBV20-1 to TRBJ2-3; D gene ambiguous. The V end lost 6 bases, the J end lost 0 bases, and 10 bases lay between the germline ends. The CDR3 is made up of 13 amino acids. Germline CDR1 reads DFQATT; CDR2 reads SNEGSKA (reference sequence). CDR3 sequence reads: CSAPALSTDTQYF. The CDR3 DNA follows: TGCAGTGCCCCCGCTCTCAGCACAGATACGCAGTATTTT.

This clonotype occurred a few times. As DNA, the CDR3 is TGTGCCAGCAGTCCCTCAGCGACAGGATATTCGGGTGGCTACACCTTC. Translation: CASSPSATGYSGGYTF. This sequence joins TRBV27 and TRBJ1-2; the D gene is possibly TRBD1 (6 bases). Germline CDR1 is MNHEY and CDR2 is SMNVEV (reference sequence). The ends were cut back, 5 bases at V and 7 bases at J, with 23 bases in the middle. The CDR3 totals 16 residues.

This clonotype appeared many times. V and J are TRBV10-3 and TRBJ2-3, with 7 bases lining up with TRBD2. Germline CDR1 reads ENHRY; CDR2 reads SYGVKD. V gave up 6 bases and J gave up 4 bases; unmatched junction bases: 7. The CDR3 runs to 14 residues. The CDR3 loop is CAISNQRDSDTQYF. CDR3 sequence (DNA): TGTGCCATCAGCAATCAGCGGGACTCAGATACGCAGTATTTT.

CDR3 sequence reads: CASSLQGKASYNEQFF. In DNA form, the CDR3 reads TGCGCCAGCAGCTTACAGGGTAAGGCATCCTACAATGAGCAGTTCTTC. The chain links TRBV5-1 to TRBJ2-1, with a weak D call TRBD1 (6 bases). The germline gives CDR1 SGHRS, CDR2 YFSETQ. This CDR3 is 16 amino acids long. V lost 2 bases and J 1 base, leaving 13 bases between the germline ends.

This clonotype was seen ten or more times. The V call is TRBV27, the J call TRBJ1-6; D may be TRBD1 (6 bases). CDR1 and CDR2 (germline): MNHEY, SMNVEV (reference sequence). Trimming stripped 1 base from V and 6 bases from J, with 7 bases between. The CDR3 has 14 residues. The DNA of the CDR3 is TGTGCCAGCAGTTTATGGACAGTTAATTCACCCCTCCACTTT. Its translation: CASSLWTVNSPLHF.